This is a list of T cell receptor beta chains from one sample in a study of OX40 agonist ivuxolimab in advanced cancers. Profiled with immunoSEQ multiplex PCR; TCRdb holds only in-frame clones, not every one. The profile shows some 100,000 clones, approximately 94% of them singletons. The sequences come from CD4+ or CD8+ T cells sorted from blood, collected in a trial of the OX40 agonist ivuxolimab. The source is an adult with an advanced solid tumor such as melanoma, head and neck, liver or kidney cancer. CDR3s include the opening cysteine and the closing phenylalanine or tryptophan. The D gene is left open where the match is weak. Size values are once, few and many counts, or a class for expanded clones, and some rows have none.

abundance	v_gene	d_gene	j_gene	CDR3nt	CDR3aa
.	TRBV4-3	TRBD1	TRBJ1-4	TGCGCCAGCAGCCAGGGACAGGGGAGGACTAATGAAAAACTGTTTTTT	CASSQGQGRTNEKLFF
.	TRBV5-1	.	TRBJ2-7	TGCGCCAGCAGCTTAACTAGGGGCTACGAGCAGTACTTC	CASSLTRGYEQYF
.	TRBV7-3	.	TRBJ2-5	TGTGCCAGCAGCCTAAGCGGGCAAGAGACCCAGTACTTC	CASSLSGQETQYF
once	TRBV5-1	.	TRBJ2-7	TGCGCCAGCGGCTTGGATCCTTACGAGCAGTACTTC	CASGLDPYEQYF
.	TRBV19	.	TRBJ2-1	TGTGCCAGTAGTATCGGCGGGAACGGCAATGAGCAGTTCTTC	CASSIGGNGNEQFF
.	TRBV15	.	TRBJ2-3	TGTGCCACCCAGCGGGGAGGGGGACTCACAGATACGCAGTATTTT	CATQRGGGLTDTQYF
.	TRBV6-9	.	TRBJ2-1	TGTGCCAGCAGTTACGGACGGGAGCGGTATGAGCAGTTCTTC	CASSYGRERYEQFF
.	TRBV15	TRBD2	TRBJ2-1	TGTGCCACCCTCGGACTAGCGGACAATGAGCAGTTCTTC	CATLGLADNEQFF
.	TRBV7-9	TRBD1	TRBJ1-2	TGTGCCAGCAGCTTAGACAGGGGGTACACCTTC	CASSLDRGYTF
.	TRBV9	.	TRBJ1-1	TGTGCCAGCAGCGTAGCCCCCATGAACACTGAAGCTTTCTTT	CASSVAPMNTEAFF
.	TRBV6-5	.	TRBJ2-2	TGTGCCAGCAGTTACAAGGGGGGCGGGGAGCTGTTTTTT	CASSYKGGGELFF
.	TRBV5-1	TRBD2	TRBJ2-1	TGCGCCAGCAGCCCTTCGACTAGCGGGGAGTTAAATGAGCAGTTCTTC	CASSPSTSGELNEQFF
.	TRBV5-4	TRBD1	TRBJ1-1	TGTGCCAGCAGCCAAGACAGGGGGCCGAACACTGAAGCTTTCTTT	CASSQDRGPNTEAFF
.	TRBV10-2	.	TRBJ1-2	TGCGCCACCTCACAGGGATCGGATGGCTACACCTTC	CATSQGSDGYTF
.	TRBV5-6	.	TRBJ1-1	TGTGCCAGCAGCTTCGCGAACACTGAAGCTTTCTTT	CASSFANTEAFF
.	TRBV29-1	.	TRBJ1-2	TGCAGCGTTGGAGGGGACTATGGCTACACCTTC	CSVGGDYGYTF
.	TRBV7-3	TRBD2	TRBJ2-7	TGTGCCAGCAGCCTAACTAGCGGGCCCTACGAGCAGTACTTC	CASSLTSGPYEQYF
.	TRBV29-1	.	TRBJ2-1	TGCAGCGTTGAGTCTAGGGGCTCCTACAATGAGCAGTTCTTC	CSVESRGSYNEQFF
once	TRBV27	.	TRBJ2-7	TGTGCCAGCAGTCCCCGGGCCAGCAGCTACGAGCAGTACTTC	CASSPRASSYEQYF
once	TRBV2	.	TRBJ1-4	TGTGCCAGCGGGACGCGTTGGGATGAAAAACTGTTTTTT	CASGTRWDEKLFF
once	TRBV6-1	TRBD1	TRBJ1-6	TGTGCCAGCAGTGAAGAGGGGGGTCACAGGGGAAATTCACCCCTCCACTTT	CASSEEGGHRGNSPLHF
.	TRBV7-6	.	TRBJ2-7	TGTGCCAGCAGCTTAGAAGTCGGCTCCTACGAGCAGTACTTC	CASSLEVGSYEQYF
.	TRBV11-2	.	TRBJ2-2	TGTGCCAGCAGCTTAGGACAGTTTCTAACCGGGGAGCTGTTTTTT	CASSLGQFLTGELFF
once	TRBV30	.	TRBJ2-3	TGTGCCTGGAGTGACGGGGATACGCAGTATTTT	CAWSDGDTQYF
.	TRBV11-3	.	TRBJ2-1	TGTGCCAGCAGCCCGCCCGGGGGCCACAATGAGCAGTTCTTC	CASSPPGGHNEQFF
.	TRBV6-1	.	TRBJ2-1	TGTGCCAGCAGTGAATTCCAGGGAACATACAATGAGCAGTTCTTC	CASSEFQGTYNEQFF
once	TRBV29-1	.	TRBJ1-3	TGCAGCGTTGTAGGGGGGGACTCTGGAAACACCATATATTTT	CSVVGGDSGNTIYF
.	TRBV19	TRBD2	TRBJ2-3	TGTGCCAGTAGTATATTATCTCTAGCGGGGGGGGTCGCAGATACGCAGTATTTT	CASSILSLAGGVADTQYF
.	TRBV13	.	TRBJ1-5	TGTGCCAGCAGCTTAGGGGGACGGGGGACGCAGCAGCCCCAGCATTTT	CASSLGGRGTQQPQHF
.	TRBV5-1	TRBD2	TRBJ2-1	TGCGCCAGCAGCCTAGCGGGGAGCTCCTACAATGAGCAGTTCTTC	CASSLAGSSYNEQFF
.	TRBV2	.	TRBJ2-7	TGTGCCATGAGCGGTGGGTCGCTAACCTACGAGCAGTACTTC	CAMSGGSLTYEQYF
.	TRBV14	.	TRBJ2-7	TGTGCCAGCAGCCAGACAGGCCCCTACGAGCAGTACTTC	CASSQTGPYEQYF
medium-sized	TRBV12-5	.	TRBJ2-7	TGTGCTAGTGGTCCGGGGCTCTACGAGCAGTACTTC	CASGPGLYEQYF
.	TRBV9	TRBD1	TRBJ2-1	TGTGCCAGCAGCGTAGGCTACAGGGGGCGCAACAATGAGCAGTTCTTC	CASSVGYRGRNNEQFF
.	TRBV21-1	.	TRBJ2-7	TGTGCCAGCAGCAAAGAACAGGGGACAGGGGGCTGCGAGCAGTACTTC	CASSKEQGTGGCEQYF
.	TRBV5-6	TRBD2	TRBJ2-1	TGTGCCAGCAGCCTCGGGAGGTTATGGAATGAGCAGTTCTTC	CASSLGRLWNEQFF
.	TRBV6-5	.	TRBJ2-5	TGTGCCAGCAGTTACTCAGACGGGTCGGGGACCCAGTACTTC	CASSYSDGSGTQYF
.	TRBV5-4	TRBD1	TRBJ2-1	TGTGCCAGCAGCAGCGGACAGGGGTCCCTAGCGGTCTACAATGAGCAGTTCTTC	CASSSGQGSLAVYNEQFF
.	TRBV14	TRBD1	TRBJ2-7	TGTGCCAGCAGCCAAGCCGGGACAGGGGGTATCTCCTACGAGCAGTACTTC	CASSQAGTGGISYEQYF
.	TRBV27	TRBD1	TRBJ1-1	TGTGCCAGCAGACCAATCGGGACAGCCTTGAACACTGAAGCTTTCTTT	CASRPIGTALNTEAFF
few	TRBV6-6	.	TRBJ2-7	TGTGCCAGCGGACAAGATATCGAGCAGTACTTC	CASGQDIEQYF
.	TRBV28	.	TRBJ1-6	TGTGCCAGCAGTTTACGGTACCGGGACAATAATTCACCCCTCCACTTT	CASSLRYRDNNSPLHF
.	TRBV11-2	.	TRBJ1-2	TGTGCCAGCAGCTTAAGCCGGGACACACCTTTGGGCTACACCTTC	CASSLSRDTPLGYTF
.	TRBV18	TRBD1	TRBJ2-7	TGTGCCAGCTCACCCTCAGCCCGACAGGGGGTTTACGAGCAGTACTTC	CASSPSARQGVYEQYF
once	TRBV6-1	.	TRBJ2-1	TGTGCCAGCACGAATCCGGGCCCTGGGAGCATCTTC	CASTNPGPGSIF
.	TRBV18	TRBD2	TRBJ2-3	TGTGCCAGCTCACCCCCGGGGACTAGCGGGACAGATACGCAGTATTTT	CASSPPGTSGTDTQYF
.	TRBV7-9	.	TRBJ1-1	TGTGCCAGCAGCTGGGAGAGATCCTTACATACGGCTTTCTTT	CASSWERSLHTAFF
.	TRBV19	.	TRBJ1-1	TGTGCCAGTAGTCCTCAGGGGACCGCTGAAGCTTTCTTT	CASSPQGTAEAFF
.	TRBV18	TRBD2	TRBJ2-1	TGTGCCAGCTCACCGCGCCTAGCGGGAGGGGATGAGCAGTTCTTC	CASSPRLAGGDEQFF
.	TRBV13	.	TRBJ1-1	TGTGCCAGCAGCTTAGGCAGGGCGACTGAAGCTTTCTTT	CASSLGRATEAFF
.	TRBV5-4	.	TRBJ2-1	TGTGCCAGCAGTAAGAGACAGGGGAGGGATGAGCAGTTCTTC	CASSKRQGRDEQFF
.	TRBV28	.	TRBJ1-5	TGTGCCAGCAGCCCGGACGGAGGGAGCAATCAGCCCCAGCATTTT	CASSPDGGSNQPQHF
once	TRBV6-1	.	TRBJ2-7	TGTGCCAGCAGTGAAGGGGACGAGCAGTACTTC	CASSEGDEQYF
.	TRBV5-6	.	TRBJ1-5	TGTGCCAGCAGCTTGTACGGTGGGAATCAGCCCCAGCATTTT	CASSLYGGNQPQHF
.	TRBV4-3	.	TRBJ2-5	TGCGCCAGCAGAGCCCGGGGAGAAGAGACCCAGTACTTC	CASRARGEETQYF
.	TRBV12-5	.	TRBJ2-1	TGTGCTAGTGGTTCCCCGGGGGACTACAATGAGCAGTTCTTC	CASGSPGDYNEQFF
.	TRBV25-1	TRBD1	TRBJ1-2	TGTGCCAGCAACGACTATACAGGGGAGAACTATGGCTACACCTTC	CASNDYTGENYGYTF
.	TRBV9	TRBD1	TRBJ1-2	TGTGCCAGCAGCTCCCTGGGGACAGCCAAGTCCCATCCGGGCTACACCTTC	CASSSLGTAKSHPGYTF
.	TRBV27	.	TRBJ1-2	TGTGCCAGCAGTTTAAAAGGACAGTCGTCTAACTATGGCTACACCTTC	CASSLKGQSSNYGYTF